This T cell receptor beta chain was retrieved from a study of blood T cell repertoires in COVID-19. Looking at the study overall: There were acute and convalescent COVID-19 samples, and they came from the United States, Italy and Spain. Sample material is recorded as cDNA or gDNA derived from T cells, B-cell-depleted T cells, or PBMCs.

This clone was seen a single time. Germline V gene sequence: CDR1 SGHRS, CDR2 YFSETQ. The CDR3 runs to 15 residues. Trimming removed 3 bases at V and 3 bases at J, with 15 bases between. Original analysis: Amplifying reference gene primers gave estimates of nucleated cell counts. The table came from immunoSEQ multiplex PCR; TCRdb's copy has only in-frame clones and leaves some out. That table is the source of V, J and clone size, and D and trimming were worked out from the DNA. The sample records some 290,000 clones, less than 90% being singletons. The chain uses TRBV5-1 and TRBJ1-2, with D tentatively TRBD1 (6 bases). The sequence was obtained from a woman aged 30 to 39 with COVID-19, enrolled during active disease. The specimen was peripheral blood. The CDR3 sequence is CASSSETGGDYGYTF. The CDR3, as DNA: TGCGCCAGCAGCTCGGAGACAGGCGGTGACTATGGCTACACCTTC.